This T cell receptor (beta chain) came from a study of T cells in Graves' hyperthyroidism and ophthalmopathy. Authors of the study amplified TCR beta CDR3 regions from RNA transcripts. First-round RT-PCR with HTBI primers amplified the TCR CDR3 region. TCRdb recomputed calls from the multiplex PCR reads with MiXCR, one row per CDR3 protein. The table lists almost 600,000 distinct CDR3 sequences, 35% to 55% of them singletons. The CDR3 has 16 residues. The V and J ends lost 11 bases and 1 base, in that order; junction bases with no gene match: 11. From germline, CDR1 is SGHAT and CDR2 FQDESV (reference sequence).

The TCR comes from a woman aged 18-29 years with Graves' hyperthyroidism. The chain has TRBV11-1 and TRBJ2-1, with 10 bases that match TRBD2. The specimen was peripheral blood or thyroid tissue (not recorded which). The CDR3 region has the DNA TGTGCCTCCCTCCGGATAGCGGGAGGTTCCTACAATGAGCAGTTCTTC. Translating gives CASLRIAGGSYNEQFF.